The following is a T cell receptor (beta chain) sequence with its context. Germline V gene data show CDR1 as SNHLY and CDR2 as FYNNEI. CDR3 length: 15 amino acids. The ends lost 4 bases at V and 2 bases at J; junction bases unmatched: 8. Libraries were prepared by immunoSEQ multiplex PCR; TCRdb keeps only in-frame clonotypes and omits some of them. The sample has roughly 2,500 clones; about 83% are singletons. These data originate in a study of somatic mutations in cytotoxic T cells in rheumatoid arthritis. Whole-study context: Patient blood (around 30 ml EDTA) was drawn right after diagnosis, before any treatment.

Flow cytometry was used to check the purity of CD4+ and CD8+ cells, which had been isolated by positive magnetic bead selection. This clonotype originated in an adult with rheumatoid arthritis. The sequencing input was CD8+ T cells sorted from blood. This rearrangement joins TRBV2 to TRBJ2-7, with 7 bases lining up with TRBD1. The CDR3 region has the DNA TGTGCCAGCAGTGTACGTTGGGACAGTCCCTACGAGCAGTACTTC. Its protein is CASSVRWDSPYEQYF. Variable domain in full (rest from reference TRBV2 and TRBJ2-7): EPEVTQTPSHQVTQMGQEVILRCVPISNHLYFYWYRQILGQKVEFLVSFYNNEISEKSEIFDDQFSVERPDGSNFTLKIRSTKLEDSAMYFCASSVRWDSPYEQYFGPGTRLTVT.